What follows are 18 T cell receptor beta chains derived from one specimen sequenced in a study of cytomegalovirus exposure and HLA in healthy donors listed by TCRdb under 2017. The library was generated by the immunoSEQ multiplex PCR assay. TCRdb obtained this table from immuneACCESS and retained in-frame rearrangements with V and J assigned. These tables miss some clones; where compared with another copy, unresolved V genes account for less than half of the shortfall, and the remainder is unexplained. This sample has 70,000 to 75,000 clones in its table, and around 93% of those were observed once. The biggest ten clones account for approximately 0.93% of the sample. Sequenced: PBMCs. These TCRs come from a woman between 18 and 29 years old in good health and CMV-seronegative.

The chain is built from TRBV7-2 and TRBJ2-1, with 9 bases identical to TRBD1. Germline CDR1 SGHTA, CDR2 FQGNSA. V was pared by 8 bases and J by 6 bases, with 5 bases of the junction left unmatched. The CDR3 runs to 13 residues. CDR3 sequence (DNA): TGTGCCAGCCGCCGGGACAGGGTCAATGAGCAGTTCTTC. Residues: CASRRDRVNEQFF.

This rearrangement joins TRBV29-1 to TRBJ2-5; D perhaps matches TRBD2 (5 bases). The CDR3 contains 15 residues. Trimming took 6 bases from V and 5 from J, leaving 22 bases between them. The V gene's germline CDR1 is SQVTM and CDR2 ANQGSEA. For the CDR3, the DNA is TGCAGCGTGACCAAACTAGGTTTTTCCGAGGAGACCCAGTACTTC. It specifies CSVTKLGFSEETQYF. Full variable domain (rest looked up from reference TRBV29-1 and TRBJ2-5): SAVISQKPSRDICQRGTSLTIQCQVDSQVTMMFWYRQQPGQSLTLIATANQGSEATYESGFVIDKFPISRPNLTFSTLTVSNMSPEDSSIYLCSVTKLGFSEETQYFGPGTRLLVL.

The V call is TRBV6-4, the J call TRBJ1-2; possibly TRBD1 for D (6 bases). Trimming shortened V by 6 bases and J by 1 base, and 15 bases separated the two germline ends. The CDR3 spans 15 residues. Germline CDR1 is MRHNA and CDR2 is SNTAGT. The CDR3: CASSPAGTSNYGYTF. The DNA for the CDR3 is TGTGCCAGCAGCCCGGCCGGGACAAGTAACTATGGCTACACCTTC.

This clone came up once. The chain has TRBV5-5 and TRBJ2-7; a weak D match, TRBD2 (7 bases). V gave up 4 bases and J gave up 5 bases, with 25 bases separating them. CDR1 and CDR2 from the germline V gene are SGHKS and YYEKEE (reference sequence). The CDR3 consists of 17 residues. CDR3 region: CASSPRAGTPLGDEQYF. CDR3 in DNA: TGTGCCAGCAGCCCGCGAGCGGGGACACCGCTGGGGGACGAGCAGTACTTC. The complete variable domain, with remaining parts taken from reference TRBV5-5 and TRBJ2-7, reads DAGVTQSPTHLIKTRGQQVTLRCSPISGHKSVSWYQQVLGQGPQFIFQYYEKEERGRGNFPDRFSARQFPNYSSELNVNALLLGDSALYLCASSPRAGTPLGDEQYFGPGTRLTVT.

The rearrangement joins TRBV2 to TRBJ1-6; D gene unclear. Germline V gives CDR1 SNHLY, CDR2 FYNNEI. With 6 bases removed from V and 4 bases from J, the gap between germline ends came to 13 bases. CDR3 length: 15 residues. CDR3 coding DNA: TGTGCCAGCAGGAGGGATTGGGTTTATAATTCACCCCTCCACTTT. This codes for CASRRDWVYNSPLHF.

The chain carries TRBV6-4 and TRBJ2-6; a possible D gene is TRBD2 (6 bases). V was pared by 4 bases and J by 1 base, with 8 bases between. The CDR3 extends over 15 amino acids. The germline V gene has CDR1 MRHNA and CDR2 SNTAGT. CDR3 sequence (DNA): TGTGCCAGCAGTGGGGGGGAGTCTGGGGCCAACGTCCTGACTTTC. Translation gives CASSGGESGANVLTF.

This clone has just one count. The chain has TRBV10-2 and TRBJ2-2; TRBD2 agrees at 8 bases. The CDR3 covers 15 residues. V dropped 6 bases and J dropped 3; count of bases not matched to a gene: 6. From germline, CDR1 is WSHSY and CDR2 SAAADI. CDR3: CASSPMTSDTGELFF. The CDR3 coding sequence is TGCGCCAGCAGCCCTATGACTAGCGACACCGGGGAGCTGTTTTTT.

V and J are TRBV28 and TRBJ2-7; D gene unclear. The germline gives CDR1 MDHEN, CDR2 SYDVKM. V was shortened by 3 bases and J by 0 bases, with 6 bases between the two germline ends. CDR3 size: 13 residues. The CDR3 spells CASSFAPSYEQYF. The CDR3, as DNA: TGTGCCAGCAGTTTTGCGCCCTCCTACGAGCAGTACTTC.

The genes are TRBV10-3 and TRBJ2-3, with 7 nucleotides matching TRBD2. The CDR3 sequence is 15 residues long. V gave up 3 bases and J gave up 3 bases; unmatched junction bases: 6. Germline CDR1 is ENHRY and CDR2 is SYGVKD. For the CDR3, the DNA is TGTGCCATCAGTGAAGGGGCGGGAGCTACAGATACGCAGTATTTT. Translation gives CAISEGAGATDTQYF.

The CDR3 sequence is CASSWGRDSKRSPLHF. Here the CDR3 DNA reads TGTGCCAGCAGCTGGGGCCGGGACTCAAAGAGATCACCCCTCCACTTT. This chain uses TRBV5-6 with TRBJ1-6, with a weak D call TRBD1 (5 bases). CDR3 length equals 16 residues. Germline lookup yields CDR1 SGHDT and CDR2 YYEEEE. Trimming left V 3 bases short and J 10 bases short, with 20 bases between.

The chain uses TRBV4-3 and TRBJ1-1; 8 bases are a match to TRBD1. The V and J ends lost 1 base and 4 bases, in that order; junction bases with no gene match: 5. This CDR3 contains 15 residues. Germline V gene lookup returns CDR1 LGHNA and CDR2 YSLEER. CDR3 bases: TGCGCCAGCAGCCAAGGGACAGGGTGGGGCACTGAAGCTTTCTTT. Protein product: CASSQGTGWGTEAFF.

The V call is TRBV18, the J call TRBJ2-7; the D gene is possibly TRBD2 (6 bases). Germline CDR1 reads KGHSH; CDR2 reads LQKENI. V gave up 3 bases and J gave up 0 bases, with 15 bases separating them. The CDR3 consists of 16 residues. The CDR3 nucleotides are TGTGCCAGCTCACCTCGACAGACTAGGACCTCCTACGAGCAGTACTTC. Protein: CASSPRQTRTSYEQYF. Looking up the rest from reference TRBV18 and TRBJ2-7 gives the full variable domain: NAGVMQNPRHLVRRRGQEARLRCSPMKGHSHVYWYRQLPEEGLKFMVYLQKENIIDESGMPKERFSAEFPKEGPSILRIQQVVRGDSAAYFCASSPRQTRTSYEQYFGPGTRLTVT.

This sequence joins TRBV4-1 and TRBJ2-2; 8 nucleotides line up with TRBD2. This CDR3 contains 15 residues. Per germline, CDR1 MGHRA and CDR2 YSYEKL. V trimming: 5 bases; J trimming: 5 bases; junction bases outside the gene matches: 7. The CDR3: CASSFRLAGTGELFF. The CDR3 DNA reads as TGCGCCAGCAGCTTCCGGCTAGCGGGTACCGGGGAGCTGTTTTTT.

J is TRBJ1-2 and V is TRBV6-5; D gene ambiguous. Germline V CDR1 and CDR2: MNHEY, SVGAGI. V was trimmed by 8 bases and J by 0 bases, leaving 10 bases between them. The CDR3 runs 13 residues. Here the CDR3 DNA reads TGTGCCAGCTCTGAAGGAGCTAACTATGGCTACACCTTC. Translating gives CASSEGANYGYTF.

J is TRBJ2-2 and V is TRBV6-5, with D perhaps TRBD1 (5 bases). Germline lookup yields CDR1 MNHEY and CDR2 SVGAGI. The V end lost 7 bases, the J end lost 4 bases, and 13 bases lay between the germline ends. CDR3 length: 14 residues. This CDR3 reads CASTKDSFTGELFF. In DNA, the CDR3 is TGTGCCAGCACCAAAGACAGTTTCACCGGGGAGCTGTTTTTT.

The V call is TRBV5-5, the J call TRBJ1-5; TRBD1 aligns across 7 bases. V was pared by 4 bases and J by 0 bases, with 4 bases of the junction left unmatched. Germline values: CDR1 SGHKS, CDR2 YYEKEE (reference sequence). The CDR3 has 15 residues. CDR3 in amino acids: CASSPGQYSNQPQHF. CDR3 coding DNA: TGTGCCAGCAGCCCGGGACAGTATAGCAATCAGCCCCAGCATTTT.

The rearrangement joins TRBV27 to TRBJ2-2; 8 nucleotides line up with TRBD1. Germline loops: CDR1 MNHEY, CDR2 SMNVEV (reference sequence). V shed 7 bases, J shed 5 bases, and the junction held 9 bases outside the gene matches. The CDR3 sequence is 15 residues long. The CDR3 bases are TGTGCCAGCACCCCAGGACAGGGAGAAACCGGGGAGCTGTTTTTT. Its translation: CASTPGQGETGELFF.

This chain connects TRBV6-6 to TRBJ1-3, with a possible D match to TRBD1 (5 bases). The CDR3 runs 15 residues. Germline V gene lookup returns CDR1 MNHNY and CDR2 SVGAGI (reference sequence). V was pared by 8 bases and J by 0 bases, with 14 bases between. Written as DNA, the CDR3 is TGTGCCAGCCGGATAGGGGTCTTCTCTGGAAACACCATATATTTT. The encoded protein is CASRIGVFSGNTIYF.